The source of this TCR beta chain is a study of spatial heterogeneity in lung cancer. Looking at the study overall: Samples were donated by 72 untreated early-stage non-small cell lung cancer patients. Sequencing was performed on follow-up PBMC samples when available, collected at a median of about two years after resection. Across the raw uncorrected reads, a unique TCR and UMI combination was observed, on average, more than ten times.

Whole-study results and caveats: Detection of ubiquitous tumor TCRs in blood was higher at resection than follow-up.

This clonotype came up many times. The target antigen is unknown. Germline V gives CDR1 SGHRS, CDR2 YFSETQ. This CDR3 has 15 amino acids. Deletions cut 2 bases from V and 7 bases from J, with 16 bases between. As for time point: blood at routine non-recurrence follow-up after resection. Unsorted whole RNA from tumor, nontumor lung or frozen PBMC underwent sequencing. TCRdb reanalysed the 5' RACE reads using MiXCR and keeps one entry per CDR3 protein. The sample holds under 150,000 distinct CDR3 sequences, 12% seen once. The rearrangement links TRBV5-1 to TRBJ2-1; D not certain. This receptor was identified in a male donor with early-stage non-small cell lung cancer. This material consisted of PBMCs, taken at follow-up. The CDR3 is CASSLSDSALNEQFF. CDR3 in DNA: TGCGCCAGCAGCTTAAGTGACTCGGCGCTGAATGAGCAGTTCTTC.